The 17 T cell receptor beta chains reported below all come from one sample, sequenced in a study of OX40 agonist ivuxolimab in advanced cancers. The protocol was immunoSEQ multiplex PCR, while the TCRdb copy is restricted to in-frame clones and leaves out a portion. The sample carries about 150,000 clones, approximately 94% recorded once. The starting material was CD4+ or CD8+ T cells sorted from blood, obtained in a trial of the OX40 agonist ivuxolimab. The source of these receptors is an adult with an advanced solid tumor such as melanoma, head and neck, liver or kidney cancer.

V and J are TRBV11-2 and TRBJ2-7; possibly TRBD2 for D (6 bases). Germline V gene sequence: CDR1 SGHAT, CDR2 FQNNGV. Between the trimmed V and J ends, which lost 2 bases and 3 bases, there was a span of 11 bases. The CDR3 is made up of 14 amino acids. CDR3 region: CASSLSGQGYEQYF. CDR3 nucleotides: TGTGCCAGCAGCTTAAGCGGGCAGGGCTACGAGCAGTACTTC.

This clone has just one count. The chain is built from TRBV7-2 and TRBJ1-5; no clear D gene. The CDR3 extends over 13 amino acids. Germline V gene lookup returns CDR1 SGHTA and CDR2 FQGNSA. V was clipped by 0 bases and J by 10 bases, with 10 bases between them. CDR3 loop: CASSLASALPQHF. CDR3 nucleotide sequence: TGTGCCAGCAGCTTAGCGTCGGCCCTACCCCAGCATTTT.

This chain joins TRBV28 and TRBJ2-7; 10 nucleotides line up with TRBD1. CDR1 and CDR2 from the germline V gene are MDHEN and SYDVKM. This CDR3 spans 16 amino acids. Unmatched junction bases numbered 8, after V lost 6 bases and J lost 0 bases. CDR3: CASSPAGTGVSYEQYF. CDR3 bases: TGTGCCAGCAGCCCAGCCGGGACAGGGGTCTCCTACGAGCAGTACTTC.

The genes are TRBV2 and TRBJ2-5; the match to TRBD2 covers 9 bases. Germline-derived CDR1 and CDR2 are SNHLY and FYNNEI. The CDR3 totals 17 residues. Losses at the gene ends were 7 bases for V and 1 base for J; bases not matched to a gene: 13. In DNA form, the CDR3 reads TGTGCCAGCAAGGTAGCGGGGGTGCTCTCCGTCCAAGAGACCCAGTACTTC. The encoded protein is CASKVAGVLSVQETQYF.

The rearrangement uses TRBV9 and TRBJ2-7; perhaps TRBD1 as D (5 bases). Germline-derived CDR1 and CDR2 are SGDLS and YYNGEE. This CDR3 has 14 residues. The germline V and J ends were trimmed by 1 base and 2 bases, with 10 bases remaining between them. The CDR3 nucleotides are TGTGCCAGCAGCGTACAGGGAATTCCCTACGAGCAGTACTTC. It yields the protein CASSVQGIPYEQYF.

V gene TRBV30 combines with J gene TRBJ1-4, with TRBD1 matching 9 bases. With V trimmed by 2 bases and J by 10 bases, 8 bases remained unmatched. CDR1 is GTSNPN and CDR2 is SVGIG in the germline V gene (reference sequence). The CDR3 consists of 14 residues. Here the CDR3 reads CAWSTGGLFRKLFF. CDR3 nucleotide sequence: TGTGCCTGGAGTACAGGGGGCCTGTTTCGAAAACTGTTTTTT.

The CDR3 DNA is TGCGCCAGCAGTGGAGGGGCAGATACGCAGTATTTT. This gives the protein CASSGGADTQYF. The chain combines TRBV10-1 with TRBJ2-3; perhaps D is TRBD1 or TRBD2 (5 bases each). Trimming took off 4 bases at V and 4 bases at J, with 6 bases between the two ends. Germline V gene lookup returns CDR1 WNHNN and CDR2 SYGVQD (reference sequence). The CDR3 length is 12 residues.

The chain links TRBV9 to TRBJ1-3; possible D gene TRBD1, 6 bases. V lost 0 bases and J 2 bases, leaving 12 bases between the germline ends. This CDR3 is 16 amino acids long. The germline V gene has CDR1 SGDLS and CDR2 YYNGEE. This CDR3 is CASSVGGATTGNTIYF. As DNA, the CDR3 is TGTGCCAGCAGCGTAGGGGGGGCGACGACTGGAAACACCATATATTTT.

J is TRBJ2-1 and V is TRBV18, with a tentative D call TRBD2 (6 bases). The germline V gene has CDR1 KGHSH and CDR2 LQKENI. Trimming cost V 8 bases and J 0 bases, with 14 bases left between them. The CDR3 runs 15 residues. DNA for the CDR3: TGTGCCAGCCACCGGGACGGGAGCTCCTACAATGAGCAGTTCTTC. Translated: CASHRDGSSYNEQFF.

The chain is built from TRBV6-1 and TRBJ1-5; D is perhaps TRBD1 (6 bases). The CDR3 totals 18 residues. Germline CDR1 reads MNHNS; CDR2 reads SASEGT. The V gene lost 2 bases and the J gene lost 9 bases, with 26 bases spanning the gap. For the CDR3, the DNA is TGTGCCAGCAGTGAAAGGCGAGTCGGGGGCGCGGGGGCAGCGCCCCAGCATTTT. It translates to CASSERRVGGAGAAPQHF.

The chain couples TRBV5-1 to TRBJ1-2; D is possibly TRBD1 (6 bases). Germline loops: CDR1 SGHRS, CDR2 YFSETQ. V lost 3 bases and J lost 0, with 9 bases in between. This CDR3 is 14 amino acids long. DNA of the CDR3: TGCGCCAGCAGCTCCGGACAGTCTAACTATGGCTACACCTTC. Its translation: CASSSGQSNYGYTF.

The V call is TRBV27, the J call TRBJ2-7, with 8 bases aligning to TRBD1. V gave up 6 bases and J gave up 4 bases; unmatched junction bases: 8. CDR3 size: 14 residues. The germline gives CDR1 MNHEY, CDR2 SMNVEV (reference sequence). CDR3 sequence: CASSSRRGLYEQYF. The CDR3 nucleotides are TGTGCCAGCAGCTCGCGCAGGGGGCTTTACGAGCAGTACTTC.

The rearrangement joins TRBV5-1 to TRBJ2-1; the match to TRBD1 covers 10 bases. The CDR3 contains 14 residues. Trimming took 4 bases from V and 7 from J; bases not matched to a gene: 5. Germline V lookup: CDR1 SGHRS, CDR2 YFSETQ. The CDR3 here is CASSRDRGINEQFF. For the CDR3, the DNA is TGCGCCAGCAGCCGGGACAGGGGAATTAATGAGCAGTTCTTC.

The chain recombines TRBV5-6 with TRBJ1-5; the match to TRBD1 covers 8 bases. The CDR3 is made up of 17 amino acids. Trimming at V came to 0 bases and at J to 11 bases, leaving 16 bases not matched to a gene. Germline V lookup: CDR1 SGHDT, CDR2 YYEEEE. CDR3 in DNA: TGTGCCAGCAGCTTGGGGAGGGTCCAGGGGGCTCACCAGTCCCAGCATTTT. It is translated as CASSLGRVQGAHQSQHF.

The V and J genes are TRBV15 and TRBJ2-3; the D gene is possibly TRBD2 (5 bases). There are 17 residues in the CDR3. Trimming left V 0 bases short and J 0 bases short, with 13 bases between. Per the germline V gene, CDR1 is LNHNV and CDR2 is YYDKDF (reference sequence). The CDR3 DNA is TGTGCCACCAGCAGAGATAAGCTAGCCCCAAGCACAGATACGCAGTATTTT. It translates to CATSRDKLAPSTDTQYF.

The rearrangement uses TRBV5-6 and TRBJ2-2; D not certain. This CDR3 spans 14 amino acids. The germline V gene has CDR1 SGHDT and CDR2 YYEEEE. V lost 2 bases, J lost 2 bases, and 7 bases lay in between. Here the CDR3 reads CASSFSVNTGELFF. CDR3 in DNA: TGTGCCAGCAGCTTCAGCGTAAACACCGGGGAGCTGTTTTTT. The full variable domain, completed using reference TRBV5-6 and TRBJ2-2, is DAGVTQSPTHLIKTRGQQVTLRCSPKSGHDTVSWYQQALGQGPQFIFQYYEEEERQRGNFPDRFSGHQFPNYSSELNVNALLLGDSALYLCASSFSVNTGELFFGEGSRLTVL.

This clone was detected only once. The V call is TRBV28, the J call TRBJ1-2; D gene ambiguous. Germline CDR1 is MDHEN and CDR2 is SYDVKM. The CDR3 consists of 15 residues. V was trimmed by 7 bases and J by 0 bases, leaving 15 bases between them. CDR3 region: CASTSIGSSNYGYTF. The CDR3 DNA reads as TGTGCCAGCACCTCCATCGGGAGCTCTAACTATGGCTACACCTTC.